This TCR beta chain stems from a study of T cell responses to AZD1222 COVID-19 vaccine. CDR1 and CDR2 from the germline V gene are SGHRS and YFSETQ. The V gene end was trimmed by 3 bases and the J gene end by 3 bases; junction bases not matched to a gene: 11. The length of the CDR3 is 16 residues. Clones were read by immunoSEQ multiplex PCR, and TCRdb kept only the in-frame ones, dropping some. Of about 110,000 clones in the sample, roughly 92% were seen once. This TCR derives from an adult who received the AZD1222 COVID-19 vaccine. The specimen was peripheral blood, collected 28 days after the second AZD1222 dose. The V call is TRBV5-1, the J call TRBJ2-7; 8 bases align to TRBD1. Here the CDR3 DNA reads TGCGCCAGCAGCTCCTTTTCGAGACAGGGGAGCTACGAGCAGTACTTC. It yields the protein CASSSFSRQGSYEQYF. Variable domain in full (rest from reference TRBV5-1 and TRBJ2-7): KAGVTQTPRYLIKTRGQQVTLSCSPISGHRSVSWYQQTPGQGLQFLFEYFSETQRNKGNFPGRFSGRQFSNSRSEMNVSTLELGDSALYLCASSSFSRQGSYEQYFGPGTRLTVT.